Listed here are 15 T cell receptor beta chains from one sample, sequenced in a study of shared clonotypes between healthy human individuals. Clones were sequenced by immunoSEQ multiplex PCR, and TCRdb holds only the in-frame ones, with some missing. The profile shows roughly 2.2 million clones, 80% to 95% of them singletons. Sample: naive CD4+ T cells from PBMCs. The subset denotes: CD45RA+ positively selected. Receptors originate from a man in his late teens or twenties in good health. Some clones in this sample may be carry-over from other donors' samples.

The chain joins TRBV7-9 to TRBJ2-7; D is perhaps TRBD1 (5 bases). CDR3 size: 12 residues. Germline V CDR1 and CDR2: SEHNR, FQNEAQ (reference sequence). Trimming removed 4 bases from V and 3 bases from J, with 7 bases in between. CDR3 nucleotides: TGTGCCAGCAGCTGGACAATCTACGAGCAGTACTTC. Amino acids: CASSWTIYEQYF.

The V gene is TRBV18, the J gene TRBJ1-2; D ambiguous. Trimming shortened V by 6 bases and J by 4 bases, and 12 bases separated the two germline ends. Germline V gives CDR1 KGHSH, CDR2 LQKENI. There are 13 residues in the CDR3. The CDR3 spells CASSPREFYGYTF. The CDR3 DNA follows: TGTGCCAGCTCGCCCCGGGAGTTCTATGGCTACACCTTC.

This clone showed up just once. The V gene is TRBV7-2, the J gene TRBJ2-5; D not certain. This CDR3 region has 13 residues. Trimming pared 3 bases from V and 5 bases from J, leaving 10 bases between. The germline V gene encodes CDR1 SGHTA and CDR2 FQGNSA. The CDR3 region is CASSFDPRETQYF. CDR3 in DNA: TGTGCCAGCAGCTTTGACCCCAGGGAGACCCAGTACTTC.

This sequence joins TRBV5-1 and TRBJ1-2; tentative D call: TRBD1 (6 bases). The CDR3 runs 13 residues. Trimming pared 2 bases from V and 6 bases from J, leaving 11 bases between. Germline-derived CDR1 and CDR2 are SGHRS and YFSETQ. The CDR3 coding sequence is TGCGCCAGCAGCTTCGGGGGCGGCAATGGCTACACCTTC. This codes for CASSFGGGNGYTF.

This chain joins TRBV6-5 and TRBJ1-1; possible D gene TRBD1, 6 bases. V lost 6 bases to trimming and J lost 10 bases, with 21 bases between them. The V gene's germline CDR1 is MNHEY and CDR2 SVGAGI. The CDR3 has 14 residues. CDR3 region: CASRADRWARGAFF. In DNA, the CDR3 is TGTGCCAGCAGGGCAGACAGGTGGGCCCGAGGAGCTTTCTTT.

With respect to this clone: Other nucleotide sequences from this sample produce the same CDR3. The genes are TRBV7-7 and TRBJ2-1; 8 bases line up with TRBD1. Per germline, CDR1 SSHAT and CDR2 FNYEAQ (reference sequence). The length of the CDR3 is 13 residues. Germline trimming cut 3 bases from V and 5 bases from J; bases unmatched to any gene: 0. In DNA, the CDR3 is TGTGCCAGCAGCTTGGGACAGGACAATGAGCAGTTCTTC. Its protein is CASSLGQDNEQFF.

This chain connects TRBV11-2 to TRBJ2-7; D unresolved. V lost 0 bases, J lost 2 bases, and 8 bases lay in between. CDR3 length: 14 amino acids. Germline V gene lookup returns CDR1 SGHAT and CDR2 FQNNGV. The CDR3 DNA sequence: TGTGCCAGCAGCTTAGATAATGGAGCCTACGAGCAGTACTTC. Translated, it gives CASSLDNGAYEQYF.

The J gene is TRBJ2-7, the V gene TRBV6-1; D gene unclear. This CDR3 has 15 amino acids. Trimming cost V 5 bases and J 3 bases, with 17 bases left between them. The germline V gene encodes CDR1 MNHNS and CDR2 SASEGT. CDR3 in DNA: TGTGCCAGCAGTACACACAGCACACGAAACTACGAGCAGTACTTC. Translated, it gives CASSTHSTRNYEQYF.

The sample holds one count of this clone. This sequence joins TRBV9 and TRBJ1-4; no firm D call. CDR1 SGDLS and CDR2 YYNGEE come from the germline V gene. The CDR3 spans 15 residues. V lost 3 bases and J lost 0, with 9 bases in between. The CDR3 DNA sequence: TGTGCCAGCAGCGGAGGTGGAGCAACTAATGAAAAACTGTTTTTT. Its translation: CASSGGGATNEKLFF.

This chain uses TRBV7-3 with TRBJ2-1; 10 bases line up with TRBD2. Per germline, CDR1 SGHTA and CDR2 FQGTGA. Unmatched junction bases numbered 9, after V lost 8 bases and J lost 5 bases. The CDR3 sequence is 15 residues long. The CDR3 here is CASAPGSGRDNEQFF. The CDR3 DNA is TGTGCCAGCGCCCCCGGGAGCGGGAGGGACAATGAGCAGTTCTTC.

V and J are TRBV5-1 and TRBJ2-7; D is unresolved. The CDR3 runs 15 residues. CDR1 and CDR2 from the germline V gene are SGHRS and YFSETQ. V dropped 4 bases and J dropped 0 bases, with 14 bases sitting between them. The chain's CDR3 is CASSPDITHSYEQYF. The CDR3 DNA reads TGCGCCAGCAGCCCTGATATAACTCACTCCTACGAGCAGTACTTC.

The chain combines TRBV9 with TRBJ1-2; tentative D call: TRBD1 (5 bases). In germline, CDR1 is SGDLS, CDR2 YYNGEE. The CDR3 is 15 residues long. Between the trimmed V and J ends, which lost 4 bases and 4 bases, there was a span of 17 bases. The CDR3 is CASSIRQTLGYGYTF. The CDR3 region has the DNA TGTGCCAGCAGCATTAGACAGACACTAGGCTATGGCTACACCTTC.

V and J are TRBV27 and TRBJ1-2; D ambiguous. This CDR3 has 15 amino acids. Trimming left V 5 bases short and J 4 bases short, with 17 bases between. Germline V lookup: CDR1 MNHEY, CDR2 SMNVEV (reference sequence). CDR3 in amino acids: CASSRGRALTYGYTF. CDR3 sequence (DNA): TGTGCCAGCAGTCGCGGGAGGGCCCTAACCTATGGCTACACCTTC.

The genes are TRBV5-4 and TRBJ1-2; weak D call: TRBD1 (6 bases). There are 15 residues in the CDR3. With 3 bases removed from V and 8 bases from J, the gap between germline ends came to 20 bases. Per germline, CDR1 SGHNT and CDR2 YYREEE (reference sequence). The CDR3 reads CASSYFSTGMGGYTF. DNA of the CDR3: TGTGCCAGCAGCTATTTCTCTACAGGGATGGGGGGCTACACCTTC.

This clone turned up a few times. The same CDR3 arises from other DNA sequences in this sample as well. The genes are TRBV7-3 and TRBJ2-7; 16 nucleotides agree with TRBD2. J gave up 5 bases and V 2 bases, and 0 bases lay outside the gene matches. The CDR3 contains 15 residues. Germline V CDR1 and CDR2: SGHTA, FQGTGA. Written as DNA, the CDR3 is TGTGCCAGCAGCTTAGGGACTAGCGGGAGGGACGAGCAGTACTTC. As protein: CASSLGTSGRDEQYF.